This T cell receptor beta chain was sequenced for a study of cytomegalovirus exposure and HLA in healthy donors. Primers for the PCR totalled 60 Vbeta and 13 Jbeta. Source study methods: Among the unique TCR beta chains that a later analysis counted, about 81 million in all, roughly 11 million were shared. Here immunoSEQ multiplex PCR was the method, and the copy in TCRdb shows in-frame clones only, minus some. From that table come the V and J calls and clone size; the DNA was used to work out D and trimming. The data contain over 150,000 clones, around 83% of them singletons. General study findings and limits: The authors later linked a missense DCLRE1C variant to TCR beta V- and J-gene trimming. Most TCR sequences were uncommon, yet certain public TCRs appeared in many donors. Later analysis revealed greater clonal expansion in HLA-associated TCR beta chains than in equally common others.

Of note for this clone: Its antigen is not identified.

The CDR3 is 16 amino acids. Trimming pared 6 bases from V and 5 bases from J, leaving 19 bases between. Germline V gene data show CDR1 as MNHEY and CDR2 as SMNVEV (reference sequence). The rearrangement joins TRBV27 to TRBJ2-2, with a tentative D call TRBD2 (5 bases). This TCR was recovered from a woman aged 50 to 60 in good health and CMV-seropositive. Sequenced sample: PBMCs. The CDR3 spells CASSPRAGGYTGELFF. DNA of the CDR3: TGTGCCAGCAGCCCTAGGGCCGGAGGATATACCGGGGAGCTGTTTTTT.